Each of the 22 T cell receptor beta chains below was sequenced from the same sample in a study of shared clonotypes between healthy human individuals (dated by TCRdb to 2020 to 2021). Receptors were amplified or captured by the immunoSEQ multiplex PCR assay. TCRdb limited this immuneACCESS table to in-frame rearrangements with V and J called. A share of clones is missing; checked studies link under half to unresolved V genes, and the rest is unexplained. The sample has some 790,000 clones on record, around 70% of them singletons. About 1.7% of the sample is held by the ten biggest clonotypes. The source material was memory CD4+ T cells sorted from blood. Sample cell subset or site, as interpreted from the label and publication: CD45RA-negative fraction. The source of these receptors is a woman aged 25 to 45 in good health.

With regard to this clone: This probably arose from a read error, given a far larger clone one base away. Other DNA sequences in this sample translate to the same CDR3. The chain joins TRBV7-2 to TRBJ2-7; tentatively, D is TRBD2 (5 bases). The V end lost 2 bases, the J end lost 0 bases, and 8 bases lay between the germline ends. This CDR3 comprises 14 residues. Germline V CDR1 and CDR2: SGHTA, FQGNSA. CDR3: CASSLQRDSYEQYF. The CDR3 DNA reads TGTGCCAGCAGCTTACAACGGGACTCCTACGAGCAGTACTTC.

This chain joins TRBV30 and TRBJ1-5; tentative D call: TRBD1 (5 bases). The CDR3 loop spans 13 amino acids. The germline V gene has CDR1 GTSNPN and CDR2 SVGIG (reference sequence). V shed 2 bases and J shed 4 bases, with 9 bases lying between them. DNA of the CDR3: TGTGCCTGGAGTTGGGAGGGGAATCAGCCCCAGCATTTT. Translated: CAWSWEGNQPQHF.

The V gene is TRBV6-1, the J gene TRBJ1-2; D is unclear. CDR3 length equals 13 residues. CDR1 is MNHNS and CDR2 is SASEGT in the germline V gene. V lost 9 bases and J 4 bases, leaving 15 bases between the germline ends. The CDR3 is CASKEDGPYGYTF. CDR3 nucleotide sequence: TGTGCCAGTAAGGAGGACGGGCCCTATGGCTACACCTTC.

The chain employs TRBV6-1 and TRBJ1-4; D unclear. Germline V gene data show CDR1 as MNHNS and CDR2 as SASEGT. The V gene lost 3 bases and the J gene lost 8 bases, with 13 bases spanning the gap. The CDR3 loop spans 14 amino acids. The CDR3 DNA follows: TGTGCCAGCAGTGATGGCCTGGTCGGGGAAAAACTGTTTTTT. It translates to CASSDGLVGEKLFF.

The chain has TRBV2 and TRBJ1-1; D gene ambiguous. V was pared by 4 bases and J by 4 bases, with 7 bases between. The CDR3 runs 12 residues. Germline V lookup: CDR1 SNHLY, CDR2 FYNNEI. CDR3 protein: CASSASGTEAFF. In nucleotides, the CDR3 is TGTGCCAGCAGTGCGAGCGGCACTGAAGCTTTCTTT.

The rearrangement uses TRBV18 and TRBJ2-7; 12 positions match TRBD1. Unmatched junction bases numbered 18, after V lost 3 bases and J lost 3 bases. Per the germline V gene, CDR1 is KGHSH and CDR2 is LQKENI. This CDR3 is built from 20 residues. The CDR3 spells CASSPIPGQGAGVWGYEQYF. The CDR3 coding sequence is TGTGCCAGCTCACCCATTCCGGGACAGGGGGCTGGAGTGTGGGGCTACGAGCAGTACTTC.

The chain has TRBV7-9 and TRBJ2-7; D is possibly TRBD2 (6 bases). CDR1 and CDR2 from the germline V gene are SEHNR and FQNEAQ (reference sequence). Trimming cost V 5 bases and J 1 base, with 15 bases left between them. The CDR3 contains 15 residues. CDR3 coding DNA: TGTGCCAGCAGCCCTCCTGCGGGGCCTTCCTACGAGCAGTACTTC. Protein: CASSPPAGPSYEQYF.

V is TRBV5-1 and J is TRBJ2-1, with TRBD2 matching 12 bases. In germline, CDR1 is SGHRS, CDR2 YFSETQ. V lost 4 bases, J lost 5 bases, and 10 bases stayed unmatched. The CDR3 runs 17 residues. CDR3 nucleotides: TGCGCCAGCAGCCCTAGAGCCCGACTAGCGGGAGACAATGAGCAGTTCTTC. It is translated as CASSPRARLAGDNEQFF.

This clone appeared a few times. The V call is TRBV18, the J call TRBJ2-7; TRBD2 agrees at 8 bases. The V gene end was trimmed by 6 bases and the J gene end by 6 bases; junction bases not matched to a gene: 7. Per germline, CDR1 KGHSH and CDR2 LQKENI. CDR3 length equals 13 residues. The CDR3, as DNA: TGTGCCAGCTCCCCCGGGACTAGGAGCGAGCAGTACTTC. Residues: CASSPGTRSEQYF.

Here the CDR3 reads CASSRSAVSSYNEQFF. The CDR3 nucleotides read TGTGCCAGCAGCAGAAGTGCGGTATCCTCCTACAATGAGCAGTTCTTC. The chain combines TRBV7-2 with TRBJ2-1; D not certain. Germline CDR1 reads SGHTA; CDR2 reads FQGNSA. Trimming took off 5 bases at V and 0 bases at J, with 14 bases between the two ends. The CDR3 runs to 16 residues.

By share, this clone ranks as medium-sized. The V call is TRBV6-4, the J call TRBJ2-3; D is uncertain. Germline V gene lookup returns CDR1 MRHNA and CDR2 SNTAGT. V was shortened by 0 bases and J by 6 bases, with 4 bases between the two germline ends. This CDR3 region has 12 residues. CDR3 region: CASSDSGDTQYF. DNA for the CDR3: TGTGCCAGCAGTGACTCAGGGGATACGCAGTATTTT.

The chain uses TRBV7-2 and TRBJ2-3; 8 nucleotides line up with TRBD2. With V trimmed by 5 bases and J by 6 bases, 7 bases remained unmatched. The germline CDR1 and CDR2 sequences are SGHTA and FQGNSA. The CDR3 totals 14 residues. This CDR3 reads CASSPQAGADTQYF. The CDR3 nucleotides read TGTGCCAGCAGCCCCCAAGCGGGAGCGGATACGCAGTATTTT.

The chain combines TRBV25-1 with TRBJ2-5; TRBD1 or TRBD2 may be the D gene (6 bases each). CDR1 is MGHDK and CDR2 is SYGVNS in the germline V gene. The CDR3 contains 17 residues. V lost 1 base and J lost 3, with 18 bases in between. In DNA, the CDR3 is TGTGCCAGCAGTGAATTAGGGGGATGGGGGGCTAAAGAGACCCAGTACTTC. As protein: CASSELGGWGAKETQYF.

The chain is built from TRBV28 and TRBJ2-7, with TRBD1 matching over 9 bases. The V segment lost 2 bases and the J segment 6 bases; nucleotides outside the gene matches: 5. The germline V gene has CDR1 MDHEN and CDR2 SYDVKM. CDR3 size: 14 residues. The CDR3 DNA reads as TGTGCCAGCAGTTTAGGGGGACAGGGAGGCGAGCAGTACTTC. Protein: CASSLGGQGGEQYF.

The gene calls are TRBV11-2 and TRBJ1-1; D remains ambiguous. Germline V CDR1 and CDR2: SGHAT, FQNNGV. V lost 5 bases and J 1 base, leaving 11 bases between the germline ends. The length of the CDR3 is 14 residues. The CDR3 sequence is CASSPWAPNTEAFF. In nucleotides, the CDR3 is TGTGCCAGCAGCCCTTGGGCGCCGAACACTGAAGCTTTCTTT.

This clone appeared a few times. This chain uses TRBV28 with TRBJ1-5; D is unresolved. CDR3 length: 12 amino acids. The V and J ends lost 5 bases and 7 bases respectively, with 9 bases between them. In germline, CDR1 is MDHEN, CDR2 SYDVKM. For the CDR3, the DNA is TGTGCCAGCAGTGCAAATCGGCAGCCCCAGCATTTT. Translating gives CASSANRQPQHF.

The chain carries TRBV5-6 and TRBJ1-2; a weak D match, TRBD1 (5 bases). Germline lookup yields CDR1 SGHDT and CDR2 YYEEEE. This CDR3 is built from 15 residues. The ends were cut back, 5 bases at V and 2 bases at J, with 16 bases in the middle. The CDR3 here is CASSSPGPKNYGYTF. The CDR3 DNA is TGTGCCAGCAGTTCGCCGGGACCGAAGAACTATGGCTACACCTTC.

The chain employs TRBV15 and TRBJ1-3; D call uncertain. The V gene lost 1 base and the J gene lost 4 bases, with 2 bases spanning the gap. Germline CDR1 and CDR2: LNHNV and YYDKDF (reference sequence). The CDR3 is 12 residues long. The CDR3 is CATSRVGNTIYF. The CDR3 nucleotides are TGTGCCACCAGCAGAGTAGGAAACACCATATATTTT.

In DNA, the CDR3 is TGTGCCAGCCGAACCGGGACAATGCCCTACGAGCAGTACTTC. Protein: CASRTGTMPYEQYF. The genes are TRBV28 and TRBJ2-7, with D perhaps matching TRBD1 (6 bases). The CDR3 totals 14 residues. V lost 8 bases, J lost 2 bases, and 16 bases lay in between. Germline CDR1 and CDR2: MDHEN and SYDVKM. Together with reference TRBV28 and TRBJ2-7, the CDR3 gives the full variable domain: DVKVTQSSRYLVKRTGEKVFLECVQDMDHENMFWYRQDPGLGLRLIYFSYDVKMKEKGDIPEGYSVSREKKERFSLILESASTNQTSMYLCASRTGTMPYEQYFGPGTRLTVT.

V is TRBV28 and J is TRBJ2-3; D is unclear. Per germline, CDR1 MDHEN and CDR2 SYDVKM. This CDR3 has 11 residues. V lost 5 bases and J lost 9, with 9 bases in between. Here the CDR3 reads CASSPSATQYF. Here the CDR3 DNA reads TGTGCCAGCAGTCCCTCAGCCACGCAGTATTTT. The full variable domain, its missing parts supplied by reference TRBV28 and TRBJ2-3, is DVKVTQSSRYLVKRTGEKVFLECVQDMDHENMFWYRQDPGLGLRLIYFSYDVKMKEKGDIPEGYSVSREKKERFSLILESASTNQTSMYLCASSPSATQYFGPGTRLTVL.

The chain employs TRBV19 and TRBJ2-7, with TRBD1 matching 9 bases. The CDR3 covers 16 residues. The J segment lost 6 bases and the V segment lost 1 base, leaving 10 bases of the junction unmatched. Germline CDR1 reads LNHDA; CDR2 reads SQIVND (reference sequence). The chain's CDR3 is CASSIGGTGTLLEQYF. Written as DNA, the CDR3 is TGTGCCAGTAGTATAGGCGGGACAGGGACCCTCCTCGAGCAGTACTTC. The full variable domain, with the rest looked up from reference TRBV19 and TRBJ2-7, is DGGITQSPKYLFRKEGQNVTLSCEQNLNHDAMYWYRQDPGQGLRLIYYSQIVNDFQKGDIAEGYSVSREKKESFPLTVTSAQKNPTAFYLCASSIGGTGTLLEQYFGPGTRLTVT.

The chain couples TRBV19 to TRBJ2-7, with 10 bases lining up with TRBD2. Germline V gives CDR1 LNHDA, CDR2 SQIVND (reference sequence). V shed 3 bases, J shed 1 base, and the junction held 6 bases outside the gene matches. This CDR3 is built from 16 residues. In nucleotides, the CDR3 is TGTGCCAGTAGTATCAGCGGGAGGGAGCCTTCCTACGAGCAGTACTTC. Amino acids: CASSISGREPSYEQYF. The variable domain in full, with the rest retrieved from reference TRBV19 and TRBJ2-7, is DGGITQSPKYLFRKEGQNVTLSCEQNLNHDAMYWYRQDPGQGLRLIYYSQIVNDFQKGDIAEGYSVSREKKESFPLTVTSAQKNPTAFYLCASSISGREPSYEQYFGPGTRLTVT.